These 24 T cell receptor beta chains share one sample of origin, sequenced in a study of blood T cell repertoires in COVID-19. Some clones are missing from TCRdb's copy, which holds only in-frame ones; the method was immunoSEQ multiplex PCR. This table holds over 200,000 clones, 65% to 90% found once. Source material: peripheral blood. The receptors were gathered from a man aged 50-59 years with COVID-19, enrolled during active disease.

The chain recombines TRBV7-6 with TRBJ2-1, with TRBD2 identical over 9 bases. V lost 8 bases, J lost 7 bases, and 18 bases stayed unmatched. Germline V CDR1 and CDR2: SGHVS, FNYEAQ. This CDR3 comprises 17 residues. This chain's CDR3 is CASVRVPGGGAKNEQFF. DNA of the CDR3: TGTGCCAGCGTTCGTGTGCCTGGCGGGGGGGCCAAAAATGAGCAGTTCTTC.

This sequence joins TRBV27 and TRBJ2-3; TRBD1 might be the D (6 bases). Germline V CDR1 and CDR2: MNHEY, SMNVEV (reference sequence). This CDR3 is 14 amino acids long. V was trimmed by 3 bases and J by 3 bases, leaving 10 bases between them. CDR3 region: CASSLARGTDTQYF. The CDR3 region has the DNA TGTGCCAGCAGTTTGGCCAGGGGAACAGATACGCAGTATTTT.

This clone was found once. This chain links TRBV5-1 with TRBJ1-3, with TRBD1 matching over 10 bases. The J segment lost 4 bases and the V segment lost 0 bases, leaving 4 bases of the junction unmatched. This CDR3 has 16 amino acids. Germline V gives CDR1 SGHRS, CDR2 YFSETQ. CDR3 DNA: TGCGCCAGCAGCTTGGTACCGACAGGGGGCGGAAACACCATATATTTT. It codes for CASSLVPTGGGNTIYF.

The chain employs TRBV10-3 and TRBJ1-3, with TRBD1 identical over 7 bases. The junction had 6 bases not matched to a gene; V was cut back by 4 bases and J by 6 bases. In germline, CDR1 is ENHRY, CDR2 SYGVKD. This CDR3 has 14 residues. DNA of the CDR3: TGTGCCATCAGTGGGAGGACAGGATCAAACACCATATATTTT. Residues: CAISGRTGSNTIYF.

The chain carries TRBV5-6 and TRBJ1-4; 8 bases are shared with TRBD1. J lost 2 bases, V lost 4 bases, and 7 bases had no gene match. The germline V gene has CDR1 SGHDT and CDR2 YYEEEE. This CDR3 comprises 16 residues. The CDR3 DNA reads TGTGCCAGCAGCCCCATGGACAGGGCTACTAATGAAAAACTGTTTTTT. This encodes CASSPMDRATNEKLFF.

The CDR3 DNA is TGCGCCAGCAGCAGAACAGGGGGCTGGGAGACCCAGTACTTC. It codes for CASSRTGGWETQYF. This chain joins TRBV5-1 and TRBJ2-5; 9 bases are a match to TRBD1. Trimming took 4 bases from V and 5 from J; bases not matched to a gene: 6. This CDR3 contains 14 residues. CDR1 is SGHRS, CDR2 YFSETQ, per germline.

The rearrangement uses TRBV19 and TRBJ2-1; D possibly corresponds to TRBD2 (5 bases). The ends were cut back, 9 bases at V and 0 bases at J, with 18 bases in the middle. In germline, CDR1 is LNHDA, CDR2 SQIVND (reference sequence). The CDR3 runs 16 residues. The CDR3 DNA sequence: TGTGCCAGCAGAAAACTGGACGGGAACTCCTACAATGAGCAGTTCTTC. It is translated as CASRKLDGNSYNEQFF. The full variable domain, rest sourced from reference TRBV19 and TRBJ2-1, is DGGITQSPKYLFRKEGQNVTLSCEQNLNHDAMYWYRQDPGQGLRLIYYSQIVNDFQKGDIAEGYSVSREKKESFPLTVTSAQKNPTAFYLCASRKLDGNSYNEQFFGPGTRLTVL.

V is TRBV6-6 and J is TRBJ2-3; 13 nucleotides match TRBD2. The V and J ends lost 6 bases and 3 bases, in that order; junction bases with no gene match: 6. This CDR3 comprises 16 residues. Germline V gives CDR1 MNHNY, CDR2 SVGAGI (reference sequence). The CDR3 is CASSRGTSGETDTQYF. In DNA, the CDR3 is TGTGCCAGCAGCCGCGGGACTAGCGGGGAAACAGATACGCAGTATTTT.

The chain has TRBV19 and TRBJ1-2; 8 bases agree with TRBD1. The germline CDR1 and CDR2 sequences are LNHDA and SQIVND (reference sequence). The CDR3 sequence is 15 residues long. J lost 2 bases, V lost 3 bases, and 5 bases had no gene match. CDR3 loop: CASSISGQGNYGYTF. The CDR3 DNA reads TGTGCCAGTAGTATCTCTGGACAGGGAAACTATGGCTACACCTTC. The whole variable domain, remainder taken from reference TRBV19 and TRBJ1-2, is DGGITQSPKYLFRKEGQNVTLSCEQNLNHDAMYWYRQDPGQGLRLIYYSQIVNDFQKGDIAEGYSVSREKKESFPLTVTSAQKNPTAFYLCASSISGQGNYGYTFGSGTRLTVV.

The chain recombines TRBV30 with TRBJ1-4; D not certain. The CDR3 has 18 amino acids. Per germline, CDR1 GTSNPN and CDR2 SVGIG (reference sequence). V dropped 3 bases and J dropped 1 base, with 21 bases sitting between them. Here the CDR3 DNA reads TGTGCCTGGAGGACGATCGGCGCCCAAGGAGGAACTAATGAAAAACTGTTTTTT. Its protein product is CAWRTIGAQGGTNEKLFF.

The CDR3 coding sequence is TGTGCCAGCAGCACTAAACAGGGTTCGTCCACAGATACGCAGTATTTT. Amino acid sequence: CASSTKQGSSTDTQYF. The chain employs TRBV9 and TRBJ2-3; D is possibly TRBD1 (6 bases). The CDR3 contains 16 residues. Germline-derived CDR1 and CDR2 are SGDLS and YYNGEE. The V end lost 4 bases, the J end lost 2 bases, and 17 bases lay between the germline ends.

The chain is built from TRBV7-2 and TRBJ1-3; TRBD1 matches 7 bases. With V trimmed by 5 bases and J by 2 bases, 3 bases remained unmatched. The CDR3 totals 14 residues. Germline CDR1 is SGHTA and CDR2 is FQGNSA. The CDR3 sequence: CASSTGTAGNTIYF. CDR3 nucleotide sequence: TGTGCCAGCAGCACCGGGACAGCTGGAAACACCATATATTTT.

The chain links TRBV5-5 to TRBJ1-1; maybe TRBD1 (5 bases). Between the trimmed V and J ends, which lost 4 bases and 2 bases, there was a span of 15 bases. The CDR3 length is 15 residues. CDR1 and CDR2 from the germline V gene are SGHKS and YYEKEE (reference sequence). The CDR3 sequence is CASSIRALVNTEAFF. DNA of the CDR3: TGTGCCAGCAGCATCAGGGCCTTAGTTAACACTGAAGCTTTCTTT.

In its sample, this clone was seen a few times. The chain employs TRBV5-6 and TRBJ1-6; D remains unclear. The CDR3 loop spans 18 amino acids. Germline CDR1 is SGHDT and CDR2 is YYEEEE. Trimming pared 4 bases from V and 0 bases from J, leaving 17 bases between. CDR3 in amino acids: CASSINGGMSSYNSPLHF. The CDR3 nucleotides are TGTGCCAGCAGCATAAACGGCGGCATGAGCTCCTATAATTCACCCCTCCACTTT.

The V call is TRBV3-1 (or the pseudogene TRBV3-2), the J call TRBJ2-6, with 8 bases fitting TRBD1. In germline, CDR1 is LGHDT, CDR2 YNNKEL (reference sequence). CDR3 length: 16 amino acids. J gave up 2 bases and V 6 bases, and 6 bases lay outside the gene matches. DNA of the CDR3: TGTGCCAGCAGACAGGAACAGGGGGCTGGGGCCAACGTCCTGACTTTC. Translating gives CASRQEQGAGANVLTF.

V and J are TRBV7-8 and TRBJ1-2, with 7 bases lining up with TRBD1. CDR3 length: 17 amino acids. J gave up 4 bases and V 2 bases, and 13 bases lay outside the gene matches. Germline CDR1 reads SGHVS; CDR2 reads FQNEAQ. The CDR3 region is CASSLLSGQGDSYGYTF. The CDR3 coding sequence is TGTGCCAGCAGCTTACTTAGTGGTCAGGGGGATAGCTATGGCTACACCTTC.

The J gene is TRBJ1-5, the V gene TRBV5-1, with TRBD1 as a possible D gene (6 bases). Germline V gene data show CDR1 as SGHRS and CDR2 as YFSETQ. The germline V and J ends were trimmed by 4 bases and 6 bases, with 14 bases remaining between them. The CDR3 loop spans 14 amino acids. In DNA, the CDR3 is TGCGCCAGCAGCCCAGGGGTTTTGGGTCAGCCCCAGCATTTT. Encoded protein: CASSPGVLGQPQHF.

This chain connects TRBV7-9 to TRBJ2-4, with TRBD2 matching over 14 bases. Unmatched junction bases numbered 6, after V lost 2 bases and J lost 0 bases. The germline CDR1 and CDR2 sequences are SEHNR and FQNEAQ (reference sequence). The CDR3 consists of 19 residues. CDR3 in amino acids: CASSLSGLAGAPAKNIQYF. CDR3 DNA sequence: TGTGCCAGCAGCTTATCGGGACTAGCGGGAGCACCAGCCAAAAACATTCAGTACTTC.

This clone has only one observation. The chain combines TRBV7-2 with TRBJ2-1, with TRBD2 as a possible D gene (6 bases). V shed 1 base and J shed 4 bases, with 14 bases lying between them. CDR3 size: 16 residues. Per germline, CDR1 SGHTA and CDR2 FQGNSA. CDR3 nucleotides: TGTGCCAGCAGCTTAGTAATTAGCGGCACTTACAATGAGCAGTTCTTC. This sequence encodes CASSLVISGTYNEQFF.

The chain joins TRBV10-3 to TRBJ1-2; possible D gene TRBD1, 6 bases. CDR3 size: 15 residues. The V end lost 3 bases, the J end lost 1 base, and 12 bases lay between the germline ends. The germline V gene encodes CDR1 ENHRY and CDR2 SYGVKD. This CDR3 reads CAISDSGHFNYGYTF. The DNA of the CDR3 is TGTGCCATCAGTGATTCGGGACACTTTAACTATGGCTACACCTTC.

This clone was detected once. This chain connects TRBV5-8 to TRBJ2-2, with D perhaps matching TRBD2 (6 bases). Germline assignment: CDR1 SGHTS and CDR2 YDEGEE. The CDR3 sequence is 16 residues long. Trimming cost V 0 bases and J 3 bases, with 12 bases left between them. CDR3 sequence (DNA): TGTGCCAGCAGCTTGGGACGGGGAGGCGACACCGGGGAGCTGTTTTTT. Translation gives CASSLGRGGDTGELFF.

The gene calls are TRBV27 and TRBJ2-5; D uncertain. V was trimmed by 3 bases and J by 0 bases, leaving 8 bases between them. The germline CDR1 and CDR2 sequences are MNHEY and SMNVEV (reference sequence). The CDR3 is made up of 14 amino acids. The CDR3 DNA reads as TGTGCCAGCAGTTTTTGGCATAACCAAGAGACCCAGTACTTC. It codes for CASSFWHNQETQYF.

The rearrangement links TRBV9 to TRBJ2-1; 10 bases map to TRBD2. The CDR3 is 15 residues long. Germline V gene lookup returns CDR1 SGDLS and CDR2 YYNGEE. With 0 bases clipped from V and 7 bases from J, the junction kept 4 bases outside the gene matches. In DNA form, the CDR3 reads TGTGCCAGCAGCGTAGACCAGCGGGAGGGGAATGAGCAGTTCTTC. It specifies CASSVDQREGNEQFF.

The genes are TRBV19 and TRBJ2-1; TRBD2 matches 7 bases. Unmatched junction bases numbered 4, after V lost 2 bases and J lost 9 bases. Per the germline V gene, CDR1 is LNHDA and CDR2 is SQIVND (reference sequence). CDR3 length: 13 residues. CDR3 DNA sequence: TGTGCCAGTAGTATACGGGGGGTCTCTGAGCAGTTCTTC. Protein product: CASSIRGVSEQFF.